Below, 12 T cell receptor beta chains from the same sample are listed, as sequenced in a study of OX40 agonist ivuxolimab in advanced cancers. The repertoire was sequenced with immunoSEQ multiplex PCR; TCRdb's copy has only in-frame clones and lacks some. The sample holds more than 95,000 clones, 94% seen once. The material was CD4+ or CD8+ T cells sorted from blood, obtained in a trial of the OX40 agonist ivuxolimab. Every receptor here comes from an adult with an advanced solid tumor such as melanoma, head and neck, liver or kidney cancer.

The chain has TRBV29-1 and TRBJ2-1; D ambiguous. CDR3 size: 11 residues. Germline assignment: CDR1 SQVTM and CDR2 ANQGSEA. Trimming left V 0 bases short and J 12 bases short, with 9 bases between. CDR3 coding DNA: TGCAGCGTTGAAGACCCCTTGGCGCAGTTCTTC. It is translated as CSVEDPLAQFF.

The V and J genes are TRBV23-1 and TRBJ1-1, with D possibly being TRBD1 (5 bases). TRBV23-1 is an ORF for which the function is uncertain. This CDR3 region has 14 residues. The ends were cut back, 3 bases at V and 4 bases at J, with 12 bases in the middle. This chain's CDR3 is CASSQLDTTTEAFF. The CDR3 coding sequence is TGCGCCAGCAGTCAGTTGGACACCACCACTGAAGCTTTCTTT.

CDR3 sequence: CSVPPGTGKETQYF. The CDR3, as DNA: TGCAGCGTCCCCCCCGGGACAGGAAAAGAGACCCAGTACTTC. The J gene is TRBJ2-5, the V gene TRBV29-1, with 8 positions matching TRBD1. This CDR3 spans 14 amino acids. Looked up from germline, CDR1 is SQVTM and CDR2 is ANQGSEA. J lost 3 bases, V lost 6 bases, and 9 bases had no gene match.

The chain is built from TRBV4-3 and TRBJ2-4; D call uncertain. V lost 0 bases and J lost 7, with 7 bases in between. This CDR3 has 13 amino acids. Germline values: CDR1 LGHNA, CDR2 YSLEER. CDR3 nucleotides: TGCGCCAGCAGCCAAGATACCAGTAACATTCAGTACTTC. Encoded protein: CASSQDTSNIQYF.

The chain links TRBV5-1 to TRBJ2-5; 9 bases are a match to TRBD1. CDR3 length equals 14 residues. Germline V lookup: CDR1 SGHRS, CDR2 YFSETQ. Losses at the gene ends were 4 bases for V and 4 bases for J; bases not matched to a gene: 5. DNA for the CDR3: TGCGCCAGCAGCGTTGGGACAGGGAGAGAGACCCAGTACTTC. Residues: CASSVGTGRETQYF.

The CDR3 bases are TGTGCCAGCAGCCGTGATTGGACTGGTGGAAACACCATATATTTT. This codes for CASSRDWTGGNTIYF. This chain links TRBV7-2 with TRBJ1-3; D ambiguous. The CDR3 has 15 residues. In germline, CDR1 is SGHTA, CDR2 FQGNSA. V was clipped by 5 bases and J by 3 bases, with 14 bases between them. Supplemented by reference TRBV7-2 and TRBJ1-3, the full variable domain reads GAGVSQSPSNKVTEKGKDVELRCDPISGHTALYWYRQSLGQGLEFLIYFQGNSAPDKSGLPSDRFSAERTGGSVSTLTIQRTQQEDSAVYLCASSRDWTGGNTIYFGEGSWLTVV.

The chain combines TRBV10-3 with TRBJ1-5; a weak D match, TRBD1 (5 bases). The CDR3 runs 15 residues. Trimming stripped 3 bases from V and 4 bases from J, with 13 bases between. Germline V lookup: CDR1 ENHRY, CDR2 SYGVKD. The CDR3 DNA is TGTGCCATCAGTGAAAGAGGGGTAGGGAATCAGCCCCAGCATTTT. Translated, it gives CAISERGVGNQPQHF.

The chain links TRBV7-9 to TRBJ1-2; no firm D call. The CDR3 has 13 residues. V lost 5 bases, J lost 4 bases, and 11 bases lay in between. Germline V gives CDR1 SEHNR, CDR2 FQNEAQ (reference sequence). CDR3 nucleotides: TGTGCCAGCAGCGCATCCGGGAGCTATGGCTACACCTTC. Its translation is CASSASGSYGYTF.

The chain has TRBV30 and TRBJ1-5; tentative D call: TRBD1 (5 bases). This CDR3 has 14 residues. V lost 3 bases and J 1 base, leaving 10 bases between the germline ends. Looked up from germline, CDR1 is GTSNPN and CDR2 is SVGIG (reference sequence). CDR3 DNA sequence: TGTGCCTGGAGCGGGGGACCCAGCAATCAGCCCCAGCATTTT. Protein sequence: CAWSGGPSNQPQHF.

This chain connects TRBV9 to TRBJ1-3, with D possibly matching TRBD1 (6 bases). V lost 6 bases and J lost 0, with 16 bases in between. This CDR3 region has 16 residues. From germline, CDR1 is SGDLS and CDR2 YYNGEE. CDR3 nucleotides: TGTGCCAGCACCTCCCGAGACAGGAGCTCTGGAAACACCATATATTTT. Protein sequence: CASTSRDRSSGNTIYF.

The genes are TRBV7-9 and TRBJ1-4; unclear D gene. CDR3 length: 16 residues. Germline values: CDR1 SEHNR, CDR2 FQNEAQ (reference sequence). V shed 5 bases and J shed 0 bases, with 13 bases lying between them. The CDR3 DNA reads TGTGCCAGCAGCCCCTGGGAACCAGCAACTAATGAAAAACTGTTTTTT. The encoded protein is CASSPWEPATNEKLFF. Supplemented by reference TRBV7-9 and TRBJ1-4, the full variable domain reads DTGVSQNPRHKITKRGQNVTFRCDPISEHNRLYWYRQTLGQGPEFLTYFQNEAQLEKSRLLSDRFSAERPKGSFSTLEIQRTEQGDSAMYLCASSPWEPATNEKLFFGSGTQLSVL.

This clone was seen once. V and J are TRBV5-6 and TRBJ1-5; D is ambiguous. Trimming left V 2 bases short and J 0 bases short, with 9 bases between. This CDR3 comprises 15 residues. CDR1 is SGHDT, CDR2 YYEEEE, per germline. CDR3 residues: CASSFGDISNQPQHF. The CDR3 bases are TGTGCCAGCAGCTTTGGAGACATTAGCAATCAGCCCCAGCATTTT.